This T cell receptor (beta chain) was documented in a study of PD-1 blockade in classical Hodgkin lymphoma. Study-wide results and limits: Complete responders' diversity at baseline resembled that of newly diagnosed patients. Baseline TCR diversity was reportedly lower in newly diagnosed patients than in healthy donors. It was reported as lower still in relapsed/refractory patients. Patients excluded were those beginning nivolumab under 1 year after ASCT. Significant TCR diversity gains by C4D1 occurred in CD4+ but not CD8+ cells.

J was trimmed by 8 bases and V by 5 bases; bases with no gene match: 13. Germline V gene sequence: CDR1 SGHRS, CDR2 YFSETQ. CDR3 length: 17 amino acids. After autologous stem cell transplantation all patients relapsed, and prior brentuximab vedotin exposure differed between cohorts. For this clone: Its target is unknown.

Some clones are missing from TCRdb's copy, which holds only in-frame ones; the method was immunoSEQ multiplex PCR. The profile shows approximately 51,000 clones, about two thirds of them singletons. The receptor was derived from a human donor with classical Hodgkin lymphoma. This specimen consisted of peripheral blood mononuclear cells (PBMCs), obtained before the second cycle of nivolumab. The rearrangement links TRBV5-1 to TRBJ1-4, with 12 bases identical to TRBD1. The CDR3 protein is CASSPGTGGARGEKLFF. In DNA form, the CDR3 reads TGCGCCAGCAGTCCCGGGACAGGGGGCGCGAGGGGAGAAAAACTGTTTTTT.